Listed below are T cell receptor beta chains from one sample, sequenced in a study of Graves' ophthalmopathy and Graves' hyperthyroidism. TCRdb recomputed calls from the multiplex PCR reads with MiXCR, one row per CDR3 protein. The sample lists around 1,200,000 distinct CDR3 sequences; 35% to 45% were seen once. Sample: peripheral blood or thyroid tissue (not recorded which). These receptors all stem from an adult man with Graves' hyperthyroidism. CDR3s include the opening cysteine and the closing phenylalanine or tryptophan. A D gene is named only where the DNA matches it firmly. Size is omitted from some rows. Given values are once, few, many or a class for expanded clones.

CDR3 DNA	CDR3 protein	V gene	clone size	D gene	J gene
TGTGCCAGCAACTCCGTCTATGGCTACACCTTC	CASNSVYGYTF	TRBV28	.	.	TRBJ1-2
TGTGCCAGCAGCTTGGTGAGGACAGGGTCCACTGAAGCTTTCTTT	CASSLVRTGSTEAFF	TRBV5-6	many	TRBD1	TRBJ1-1
TGTGCCAGCAGCTTAGTCAGGTCATCATTCCAGCCCCAGCATTTT	CASSLVRSSFQPQHF	TRBV7-2	many	.	TRBJ1-5
TGCAGCGTTCGGGGCAGGGGGAACTACGAGCAGTACTTC	CSVRGRGNYEQYF	TRBV29-1	.	TRBD1	TRBJ2-7
TGTGCCACCAGCAGAGGCGAGGGGAATTCACCCCTCCACTTT	CATSRGEGNSPLHF	TRBV15	.	.	TRBJ1-6
TGTGCCAGCACCCCACCTGGCAGGCTCTCGGGAAACACCATATATTTT	CASTPPGRLSGNTIYF	TRBV3-1	.	.	TRBJ1-3
TGTGATAAGGACATAACAACCACCGGGGAGCTGTTTTTT	CDKDITTTGELFF	TRBV25-1	.	.	TRBJ2-2
TGTGCCACCAGTGATACACGGACAGGCGCCTACGAGCAGTACTTC	CATSDTRTGAYEQYF	TRBV24-1	many	TRBD1	TRBJ2-7
TGCGCCAGCAGCCAAGATAAGGGGACTCAGCCCCAGCATTTT	CASSQDKGTQPQHF	TRBV4-1	few	.	TRBJ1-5
TGTGCCAGCAGCTTGACAGTGAATGAAAAACTGTTTTTT	CASSLTVNEKLFF	TRBV7-8	many	.	TRBJ1-4
TGTGCCAGCAAAAGCGGGGGACTCGACGAGCAGTACTTC	CASKSGGLDEQYF	TRBV10-3	.	TRBD2	TRBJ2-7
TGCAGTGCTCCAAACGACAGGAATTATGGCTACACCTTC	CSAPNDRNYGYTF	TRBV20-1	.	.	TRBJ1-2
TGCAGCGTCGTAAGAAAAGACAGGGGGACTGAAGCTTTCTTT	CSVVRKDRGTEAFF	TRBV29-1	many	TRBD1	TRBJ1-1
TGCAGCGTTGAAGATAGGAGAGGGGGAGAGGCTTTCTTT	CSVEDRRGGEAFF	TRBV29-1	.	.	TRBJ1-1
TGCAGCTTGGATTCAAGACAGGCGGAAGCTTTCTTT	CSLDSRQAEAFF	TRBV29-1	.	.	TRBJ1-1
TGTGCCAGCAGTTTAGCTACAAGGGGCTACACCTTC	CASSLATRGYTF	TRBV12-3/TRBV12-4	.	.	TRBJ1-2
TGTGCCAGCAGTTACGAGCGCGCCAGCTCCTACGAGCAGTACTTC	CASSYERASSYEQYF	TRBV6-2/TRBV6-3	few	.	TRBJ2-7
TGTGCCAGCTGGGTCAGGGTAGAGGATCAGCCCCAGCATTTT	CASWVRVEDQPQHF	TRBV28	few	.	TRBJ1-5
TGTGCCAGCAGCCTCCTCTACGAGCAGTACTTC	CASSLLYEQYF	TRBV7-2	many	.	TRBJ2-7
TGCGCCAGCAGCTTGTCCGAAAGAGGAGGCTACACCTTC	CASSLSERGGYTF	TRBV5-1	many	.	TRBJ1-2
TGTGCCAGCAGTGGCAGGGAGGCCGGGGAGCTGTTTTTT	CASSGREAGELFF	TRBV2	many	.	TRBJ2-2
TGTGCCAGCAGTTACCGGAAAGGACAGTCTGCTGGGGCCAACGTCCTGACTTTC	CASSYRKGQSAGANVLTF	TRBV6-2/TRBV6-3	.	.	TRBJ2-6
TGTGCCTCAGGGGGCGGGAACTGTGGCTACACCTTC	CASGGGNCGYTF	TRBV2	.	TRBD1	TRBJ1-2
TGTGCCATCAGTGAGTGGGACACCGGGGAGGAAGCTTTCTTT	CAISEWDTGEEAFF	TRBV10-3	.	.	TRBJ1-1
TGTGCCAGCATCTCGGACAGGGGTCGAGAGACCCAGTACTTC	CASISDRGRETQYF	TRBV28	.	TRBD1	TRBJ2-5
TGCGCCAGCAGCCTGACAGGAAAGTACCAAGAGACCCAGTACTTC	CASSLTGKYQETQYF	TRBV5-1	.	.	TRBJ2-5